Below, one TCR beta chain is given with its context. This clone has just a few counts. Its antigen is currently not known. Per-base quality was not reported, and no clone a single base away is much larger than it. The CDR3 numbers 14 residues from cysteine through phenylalanine. Only CDR3 DNA remains: 42 bases, in frame from the first base. Per the germline V gene, SGDLS is the CDR1 and YYNGEE is the CDR2. V is pared back by 3 bases and J by 3 bases, with 10 bases lying between the germline termini. Whole blood was collected in K2EDTA tubes by collaborating institutions according to the institutions' own protocols. For TCRbeta analysis, collaborator samples were shipped as frozen whole blood, as isolated PBMCs, or as DNA extracted from either sample type. This specimen belongs to a study of blood T cell repertoires in COVID-19 (dated by TCRdb to 2020 to 2021). About the investigation overall: Collaborator samples came from the United States, Italy and Spain and covered acute and convalescent phases of COVID-19. The samples were drawn from two sources: the first 160 participants of the ongoing ImmuneRACE study, and 950 to 1,500 subjects contributed by 6 global collaborators. Deeply sampled blood TCRbeta repertoires from subjects exposed to, actively infected with, or recovered from COVID-19 were included in the dataset. A de-identified subject ID, COVID-19 status, age in years and sex were almost always included in the sample metadata. The material from the prospective study consisted of cDNA or gDNA derived from T cells, B-cell-depleted T cells, or PBMCs. A freely available public database, intended as a resource for researchers studying the immune response to SARS-CoV-2, is where the repertoires were released. Where available, HLA class I and class II types were taken from metadata supplied by the sample provider and were not determined by assay-based typing. What the work shows at the level of the full study, not this receptor alone: The amount of clinical and demographic metadata varied by source and participant and was provided uncurated.

TCRbeta CDR3 regions were amplified from genomic DNA by means of the immunoSEQ Assay, a bias-controlled multiplex PCR. The study's processing was this. Within the assay, amplification of reference gene primers was used to estimate how many nucleated cells each sample contained. To quantify the absolute abundance of each unique TCRbeta CDR3 rearrangement, sequence reads were collapsed and filtered. For each sample, productive Simpson clonality was calculated as the square root of Simpson's diversity index over productive rearrangements. Imported from immuneACCESS, the table was reduced by TCRdb to in-frame sequences with V and J called. These copies leave out some clones; in studies compared against another copy, an unresolved V gene accounts for under half, and the cause of the remainder is not known. The V and J calls and the clone size are those of that table, but D and trimming were determined from the DNA. This sample comprises roughly 90,000 clones, more than 85% of them detected only once. The ten biggest clones cover under 6% of the sample.

This TCR came from a man in his forties or fifties with acute or convalescent COVID-19. The specimen sequenced was peripheral blood. Recombination joined TRBV9 with TRBJ1-5, and possibly TRBD1, on 5 matching bases. The CDR3 protein: CASSADRDNQPQHF. The nucleotides are TGTGCCAGCAGCGCCGACAGAGACAATCAGCCCCAGCATTTT.